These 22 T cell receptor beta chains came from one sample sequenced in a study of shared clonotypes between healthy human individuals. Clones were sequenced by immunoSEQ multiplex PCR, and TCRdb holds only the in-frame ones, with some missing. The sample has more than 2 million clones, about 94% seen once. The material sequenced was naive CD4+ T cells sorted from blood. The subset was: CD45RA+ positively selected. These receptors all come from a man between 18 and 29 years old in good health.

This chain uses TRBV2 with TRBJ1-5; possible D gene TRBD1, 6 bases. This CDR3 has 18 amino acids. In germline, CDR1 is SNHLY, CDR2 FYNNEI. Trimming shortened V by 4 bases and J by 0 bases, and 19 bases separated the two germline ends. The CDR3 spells CASSGDIGSRYSNQPQHF. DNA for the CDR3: TGTGCCAGCAGTGGGGACATTGGTTCTAGGTATAGCAATCAGCCCCAGCATTTT. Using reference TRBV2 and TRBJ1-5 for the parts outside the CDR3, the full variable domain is EPEVTQTPSHQVTQMGQEVILRCVPISNHLYFYWYRQILGQKVEFLVSFYNNEISEKSEIFDDQFSVERPDGSNFTLKIRSTKLEDSAMYFCASSGDIGSRYSNQPQHFGDGTRLSIL.

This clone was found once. The CDR3 spells CASSLRASGSGGELFF. CDR3 sequence (DNA): TGTGCCAGCAGCTTACGTGCTAGCGGGAGTGGCGGGGAGCTGTTTTTT. The chain joins TRBV7-2 to TRBJ2-2; 10 nucleotides agree with TRBD2. The CDR3 loop spans 16 amino acids. The V and J ends lost 2 bases and 7 bases, in that order; junction bases with no gene match: 7. Germline-derived CDR1 and CDR2 are SGHTA and FQGNSA.

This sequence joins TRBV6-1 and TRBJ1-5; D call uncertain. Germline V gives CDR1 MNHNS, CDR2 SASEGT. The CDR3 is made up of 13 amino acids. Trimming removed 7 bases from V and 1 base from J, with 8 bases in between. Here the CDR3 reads CASTWGSNQPQHF. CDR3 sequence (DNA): TGTGCCAGCACGTGGGGAAGCAATCAGCCCCAGCATTTT.

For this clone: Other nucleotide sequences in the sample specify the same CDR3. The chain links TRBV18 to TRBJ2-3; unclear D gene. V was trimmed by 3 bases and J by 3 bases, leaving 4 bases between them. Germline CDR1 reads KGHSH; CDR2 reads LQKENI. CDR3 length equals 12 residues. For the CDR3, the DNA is TGTGCCAGCTCACCGAGAACAGATACGCAGTATTTT. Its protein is CASSPRTDTQYF.

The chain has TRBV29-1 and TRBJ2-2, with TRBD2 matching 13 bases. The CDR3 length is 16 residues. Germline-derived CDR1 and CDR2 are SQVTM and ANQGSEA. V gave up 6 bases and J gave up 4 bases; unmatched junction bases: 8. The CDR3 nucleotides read TGCAGCGTCACTAGCGGGAGGGCCCAGGGCACCGGGGAGCTGTTTTTT. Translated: CSVTSGRAQGTGELFF.

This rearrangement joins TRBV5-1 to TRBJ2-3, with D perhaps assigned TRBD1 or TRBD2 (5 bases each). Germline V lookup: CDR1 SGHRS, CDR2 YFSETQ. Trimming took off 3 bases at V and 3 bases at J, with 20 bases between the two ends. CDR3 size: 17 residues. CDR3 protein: CASSSPTEGIGTDTQYF. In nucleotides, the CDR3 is TGCGCCAGCAGCTCGCCTACAGAGGGGATAGGGACAGATACGCAGTATTTT.

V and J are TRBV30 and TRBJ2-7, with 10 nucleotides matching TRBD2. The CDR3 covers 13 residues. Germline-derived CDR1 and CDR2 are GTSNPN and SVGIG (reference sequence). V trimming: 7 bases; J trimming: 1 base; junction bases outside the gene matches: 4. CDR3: CALLTSGSYEQYF. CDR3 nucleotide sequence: TGTGCCTTGCTGACTAGCGGGTCCTACGAGCAGTACTTC.

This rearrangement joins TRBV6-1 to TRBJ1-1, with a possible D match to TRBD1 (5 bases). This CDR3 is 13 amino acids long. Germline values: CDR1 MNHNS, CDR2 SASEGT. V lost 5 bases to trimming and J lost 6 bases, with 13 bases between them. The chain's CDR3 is CASSQQQVSEAFF. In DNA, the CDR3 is TGTGCCAGCAGTCAACAACAGGTTTCTGAAGCTTTCTTT.

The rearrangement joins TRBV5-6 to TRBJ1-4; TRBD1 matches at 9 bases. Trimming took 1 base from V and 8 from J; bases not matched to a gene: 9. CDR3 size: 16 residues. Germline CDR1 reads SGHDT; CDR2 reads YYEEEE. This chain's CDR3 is CASSLRQGVLREKLFF. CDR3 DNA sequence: TGTGCCAGCAGCTTGCGACAGGGGGTTCTGAGGGAAAAACTGTTTTTT.

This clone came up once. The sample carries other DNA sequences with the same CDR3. The CDR3 coding sequence is TGCGCCAGCAGCCCGACGGGGAATAGCAATCAGCCCCAGCATTTT. Translated: CASSPTGNSNQPQHF. The V call is TRBV5-1, the J call TRBJ1-5; D not resolved. Deletions cut 4 bases from V and 0 bases from J, with 11 bases between. Germline V gives CDR1 SGHRS, CDR2 YFSETQ. This CDR3 is 15 amino acids long.

Here the CDR3 reads CAWSVKGPNYGYTF. Written as DNA, the CDR3 is TGTGCCTGGAGTGTAAAGGGGCCTAACTATGGCTACACCTTC. V and J are TRBV30 and TRBJ1-2; the D gene is possibly TRBD1 (5 bases). This CDR3 contains 14 residues. From germline, CDR1 is GTSNPN and CDR2 SVGIG (reference sequence). V gave up 0 bases and J gave up 0 bases, with 8 bases separating them.

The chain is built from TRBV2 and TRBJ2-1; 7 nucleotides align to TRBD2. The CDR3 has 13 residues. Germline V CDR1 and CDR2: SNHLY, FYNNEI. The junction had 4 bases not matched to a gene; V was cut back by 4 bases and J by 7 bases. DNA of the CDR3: TGTGCCAGCAGTGTCGACGGGGGGAATGAGCAGTTCTTC. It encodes CASSVDGGNEQFF.

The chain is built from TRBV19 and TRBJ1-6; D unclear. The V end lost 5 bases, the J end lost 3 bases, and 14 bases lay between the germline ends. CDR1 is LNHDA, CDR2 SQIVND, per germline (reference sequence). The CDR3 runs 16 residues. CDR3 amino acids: CASSSSSAFYNSPLHF. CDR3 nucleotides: TGTGCCAGTAGTTCGTCGTCAGCTTTCTATAATTCACCCCTCCACTTT. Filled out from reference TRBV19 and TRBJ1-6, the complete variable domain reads DGGITQSPKYLFRKEGQNVTLSCEQNLNHDAMYWYRQDPGQGLRLIYYSQIVNDFQKGDIAEGYSVSREKKESFPLTVTSAQKNPTAFYLCASSSSSAFYNSPLHFGNGTRLTVT.

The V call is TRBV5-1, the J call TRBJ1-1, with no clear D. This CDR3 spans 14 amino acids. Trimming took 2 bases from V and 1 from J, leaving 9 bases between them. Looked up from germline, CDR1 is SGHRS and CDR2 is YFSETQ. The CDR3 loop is CASSFETPNTEAFF. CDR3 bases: TGCGCCAGCAGCTTTGAGACCCCGAACACTGAAGCTTTCTTT.

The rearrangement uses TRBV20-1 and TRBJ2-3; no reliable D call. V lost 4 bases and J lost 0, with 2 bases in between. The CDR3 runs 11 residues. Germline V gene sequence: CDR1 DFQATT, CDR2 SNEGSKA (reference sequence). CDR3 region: CSAKSTDTQYF. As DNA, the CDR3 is TGCAGTGCTAAGAGCACAGATACGCAGTATTTT.

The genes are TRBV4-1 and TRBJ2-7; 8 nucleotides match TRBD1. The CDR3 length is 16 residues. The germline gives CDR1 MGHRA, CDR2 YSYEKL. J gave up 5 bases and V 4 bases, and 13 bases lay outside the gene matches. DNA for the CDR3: TGCGCCAGCAGCCCCCAACCAGGGGGCGCCGAGGACGAGCAGTACTTC. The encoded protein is CASSPQPGGAEDEQYF.

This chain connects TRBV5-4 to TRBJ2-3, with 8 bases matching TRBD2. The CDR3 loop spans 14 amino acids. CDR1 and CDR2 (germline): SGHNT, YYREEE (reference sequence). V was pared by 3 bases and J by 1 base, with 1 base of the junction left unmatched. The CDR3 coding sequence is TGTGCCAGCAGCTCGACTAGCGGCACAGATACGCAGTATTTT. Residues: CASSSTSGTDTQYF.

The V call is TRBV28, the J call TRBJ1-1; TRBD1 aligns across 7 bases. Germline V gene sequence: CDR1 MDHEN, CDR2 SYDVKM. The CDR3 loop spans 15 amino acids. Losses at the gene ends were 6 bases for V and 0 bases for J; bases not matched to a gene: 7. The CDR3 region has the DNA TGTGCCAGCAGGGAACAAGGGGGCTTGAACACTGAAGCTTTCTTT. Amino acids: CASREQGGLNTEAFF.

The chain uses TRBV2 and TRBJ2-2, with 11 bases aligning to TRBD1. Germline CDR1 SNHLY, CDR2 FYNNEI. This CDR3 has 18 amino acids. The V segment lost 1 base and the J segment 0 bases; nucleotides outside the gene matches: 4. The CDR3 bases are TGTGCCAGCAGTGAAGGGACAGGGGGCACAGCGAACACCGGGGAGCTGTTTTTT. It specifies CASSEGTGGTANTGELFF.

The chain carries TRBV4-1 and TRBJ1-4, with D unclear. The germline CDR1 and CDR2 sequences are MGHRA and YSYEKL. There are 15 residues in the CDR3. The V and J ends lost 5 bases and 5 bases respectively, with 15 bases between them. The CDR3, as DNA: TGCGCCAGCAGCTTCTCGAAAACGGTGAATGAAAAACTGTTTTTT. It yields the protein CASSFSKTVNEKLFF.

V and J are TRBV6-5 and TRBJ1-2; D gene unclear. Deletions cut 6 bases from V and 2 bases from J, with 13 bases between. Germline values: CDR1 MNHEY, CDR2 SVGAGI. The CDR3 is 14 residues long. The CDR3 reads CASSPRPTNYGYTF. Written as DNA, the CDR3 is TGTGCCAGCAGCCCACGTCCAACCAACTATGGCTACACCTTC.

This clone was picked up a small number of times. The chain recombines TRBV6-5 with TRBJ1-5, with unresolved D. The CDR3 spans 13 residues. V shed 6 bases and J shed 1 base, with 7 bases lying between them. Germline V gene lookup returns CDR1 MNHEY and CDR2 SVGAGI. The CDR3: CASRQWSNQPQHF. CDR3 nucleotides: TGTGCCAGCAGACAATGGAGCAATCAGCCCCAGCATTTT.